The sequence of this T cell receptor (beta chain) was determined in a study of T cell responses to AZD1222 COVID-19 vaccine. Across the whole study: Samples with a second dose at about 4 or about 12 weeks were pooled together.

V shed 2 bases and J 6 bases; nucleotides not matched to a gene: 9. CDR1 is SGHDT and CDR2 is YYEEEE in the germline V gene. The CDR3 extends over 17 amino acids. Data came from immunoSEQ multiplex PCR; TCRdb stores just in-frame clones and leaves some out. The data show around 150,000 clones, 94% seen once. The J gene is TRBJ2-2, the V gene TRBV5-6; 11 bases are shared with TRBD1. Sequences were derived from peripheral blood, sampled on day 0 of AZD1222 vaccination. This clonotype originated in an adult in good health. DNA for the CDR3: TGTGCCAGCAGCTTAATTGGACAGGGGGCGCGTGCCGGGGAGCTGTTTTTT. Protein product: CASSLIGQGARAGELFF.